The TCR beta chain described here comes from a study of Tregs in tolerant kidney transplant recipients. Study as a whole: Related graft donors supplied nonmyeloablative bone marrow transplants, and mixed chimerism was transient. Study conclusions and caveats: This study did not directly address biological reproducibility. The most relevant donor-specific Treg TCRbeta repertoire apparently came from expansion with activated donor B cells. For some patients, primers changed over time, blocking nucleotide-level comparison.

Measured with immunoSEQ multiplex PCR; TCRdb has only the in-frame clones, and not every one. The sample records approximately 67,000 clones, roughly 92% being singletons. With regard to this clone: Antigen unknown.

The ends were cut back, 3 bases at V and 0 bases at J, with 19 bases in the middle. The CDR3 runs 18 residues. CDR1 is SGDLS, CDR2 YYNGEE, per germline. The TCR sequence derives from a human donor who received a combined kidney and bone marrow transplant. Sequenced material: CD8+ T cells from blood, taken before the transplant. V usage is TRBV9 and J usage is TRBJ2-1; a weak D match, TRBD2 (5 bases). The DNA for the CDR3 is TGTGCCAGCAGCGCCAGCGGAACTGCAATGAGCTCCTACAATGAGCAGTTCTTC. It codes for CASSASGTAMSSYNEQFF.